This record covers a single T cell receptor (beta chain). The antigen is undetermined. This sample was included in a study of T cell responses to AZD1222 COVID-19 vaccine. This CDR3 spans 15 amino acids. CDR1 and CDR2 (germline): LNHDA, SQIVND (reference sequence). The V gene lost 5 bases and the J gene lost 0 bases, with 13 bases spanning the gap. Whole-study findings and limits: With two AZD1222 doses given, Spike-specific TCR breadth and depth both rose. Females made up more of the donors, who were largely white British, and clonal diversity may have come out too low.

Generated by immunoSEQ multiplex PCR, the TCRdb table keeps only in-frame clones and is missing some. This sample yields some 86,000 clones, of which 80% are seen a single time; around 20% belongs to the top ten. The TCR originated in an adult in good health. The sequencing here drew on peripheral blood, taken on day 0 of AZD1222 vaccination. The genes are TRBV19 and TRBJ1-1; D is possibly TRBD1 (5 bases). The CDR3 protein is CASSPLRGMNTEAFF. DNA of the CDR3: TGTGCCAGTAGTCCTCTCCGGGGGATGAACACTGAAGCTTTCTTT.